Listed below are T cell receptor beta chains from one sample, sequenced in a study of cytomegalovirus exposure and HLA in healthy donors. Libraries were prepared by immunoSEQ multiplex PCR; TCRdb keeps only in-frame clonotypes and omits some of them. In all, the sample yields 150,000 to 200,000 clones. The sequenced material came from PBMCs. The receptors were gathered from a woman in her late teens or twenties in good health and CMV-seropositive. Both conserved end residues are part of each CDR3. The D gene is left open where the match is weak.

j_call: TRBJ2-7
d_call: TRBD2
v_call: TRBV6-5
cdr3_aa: CASSYPGLAGDYEQYF
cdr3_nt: TGTGCCAGCAGTTATCCGGGACTAGCGGGGGATTACGAGCAGTACTTC

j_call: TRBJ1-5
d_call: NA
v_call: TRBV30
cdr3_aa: CAWSAQGDQPQHF
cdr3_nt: TGTGCCTGGAGTGCGCAGGGCGATCAGCCCCAGCATTTT

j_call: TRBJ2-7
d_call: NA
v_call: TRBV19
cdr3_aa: CASSSAGEQYF
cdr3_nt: TGTGCCAGTAGTTCCGCGGGCGAGCAGTACTTC

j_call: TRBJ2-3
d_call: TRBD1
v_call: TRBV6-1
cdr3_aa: CASSELGQGTDTQYF
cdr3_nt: TGTGCCAGCAGTGAATTGGGACAGGGCACAGATACGCAGTATTTT

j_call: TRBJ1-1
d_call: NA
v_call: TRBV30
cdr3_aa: CAWSVLAEAFF
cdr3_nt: TGTGCCTGGAGTGTACTGGCTGAAGCTTTCTTT

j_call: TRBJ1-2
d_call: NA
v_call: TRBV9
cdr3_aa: CASSVEQGFYGYTF
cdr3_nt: TGTGCCAGCAGCGTAGAGCAGGGCTTCTATGGCTACACCTTC

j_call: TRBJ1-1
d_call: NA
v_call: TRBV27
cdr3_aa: CASSAQGGNTEAFF
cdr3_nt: TGTGCCAGCAGTGCACAGGGTGGGAACACTGAAGCTTTCTTT

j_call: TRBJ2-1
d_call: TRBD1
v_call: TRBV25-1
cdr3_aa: CASSEYSPRTGYNEQFF
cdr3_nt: TGTGCCAGCAGTGAATATAGTCCACGGACAGGTTACAATGAGCAGTTCTTC

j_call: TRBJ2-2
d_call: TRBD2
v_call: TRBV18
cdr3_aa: CASSQGLAGNTAGELFF
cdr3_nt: TGTGCCAGCTCACAGGGACTAGCGGGAAATACGGCCGGGGAGCTGTTTTTT

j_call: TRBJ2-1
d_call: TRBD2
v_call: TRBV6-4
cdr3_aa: CASSEGGVAGYNEQFF
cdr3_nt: TGTGCCAGCAGTGAGGGGGGGGTAGCGGGGTACAATGAGCAGTTCTTC

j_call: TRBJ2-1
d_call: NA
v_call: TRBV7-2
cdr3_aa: CASSSHEEGEQFF
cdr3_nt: TGTGCCAGCAGCTCCCACGAGGAGGGTGAGCAGTTCTTC

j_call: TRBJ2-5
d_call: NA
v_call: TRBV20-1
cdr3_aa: CSARQGETQYF
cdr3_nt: TGCAGTGCTAGACAGGGAGAGACCCAGTACTTC

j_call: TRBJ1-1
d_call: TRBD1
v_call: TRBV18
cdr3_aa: CASSPTGLNTEAFF
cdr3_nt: TGTGCCAGCTCACCGACAGGGTTGAACACTGAAGCTTTCTTT

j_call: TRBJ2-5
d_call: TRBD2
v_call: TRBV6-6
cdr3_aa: CASSHRLAGQETQYF
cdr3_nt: TGTGCCAGCAGTCATCGACTAGCAGGGCAAGAGACCCAGTACTTC

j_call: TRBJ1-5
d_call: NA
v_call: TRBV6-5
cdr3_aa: CASSLGTGDQPQHF
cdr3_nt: TGTGCCAGCAGCCTCGGAACAGGTGATCAGCCCCAGCATTTT

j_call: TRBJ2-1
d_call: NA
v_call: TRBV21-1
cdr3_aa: CASSVRTGPSSYNEQFF
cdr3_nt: TGTGCCAGCAGCGTTAGGACAGGCCCTAGCTCCTACAATGAGCAGTTCTTC

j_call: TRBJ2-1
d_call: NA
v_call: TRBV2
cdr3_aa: CASSPMSEQFF
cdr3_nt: TGTGCCAGCAGCCCTATGAGTGAGCAGTTCTTC

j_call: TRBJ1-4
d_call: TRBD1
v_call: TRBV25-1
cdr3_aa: CASSEMGAGGNEKLFF
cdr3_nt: TGTGCCAGCAGTGAAATGGGGGCAGGGGGGAATGAAAAACTGTTTTTT

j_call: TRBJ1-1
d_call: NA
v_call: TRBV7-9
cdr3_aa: CASSIRARMNTEAFF
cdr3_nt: TGTGCCAGCAGCATTCGAGCTCGAATGAACACTGAAGCTTTCTTT

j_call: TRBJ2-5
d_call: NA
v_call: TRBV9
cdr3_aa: CASSVTITEETQYF
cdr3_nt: TGTGCCAGCAGCGTAACAATCACCGAAGAGACCCAGTACTTC

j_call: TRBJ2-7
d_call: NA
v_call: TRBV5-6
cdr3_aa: CASRGGGGSGYEQYF
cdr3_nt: TGTGCCAGCAGGGGGGGTGGGGGGAGCGGTTACGAGCAGTACTTC

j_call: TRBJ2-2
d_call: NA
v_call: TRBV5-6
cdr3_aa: CASSLSGNTGELFF
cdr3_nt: TGTGCCAGCAGCCTGTCAGGGAACACCGGGGAGCTGTTTTTT

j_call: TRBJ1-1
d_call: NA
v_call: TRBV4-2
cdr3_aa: CASSQEKRLAEAFF
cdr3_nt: TGTGCCAGCAGCCAAGAAAAACGACTAGCTGAAGCTTTCTTT

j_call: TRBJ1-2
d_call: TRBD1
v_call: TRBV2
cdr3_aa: CASRLGQGAGYGYTF
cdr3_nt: TGTGCCAGCAGGCTCGGACAGGGGGCGGGCTATGGCTACACCTTC

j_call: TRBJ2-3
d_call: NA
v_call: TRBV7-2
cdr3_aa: CASSLRPAGGAQYF
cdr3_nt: TGTGCCAGCAGCCTCCGACCCGCCGGGGGAGCGCAGTATTTT

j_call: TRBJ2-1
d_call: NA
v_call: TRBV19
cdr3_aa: CASSMRTFGGDEQFF
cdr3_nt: TGTGCCAGTAGTATGCGGACTTTTGGCGGGGATGAGCAGTTCTTC

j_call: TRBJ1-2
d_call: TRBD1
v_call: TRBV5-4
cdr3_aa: CASSPSTGAGYGYTF
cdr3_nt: TGTGCCAGCAGCCCGAGTACAGGGGCGGGCTATGGCTACACCTTC

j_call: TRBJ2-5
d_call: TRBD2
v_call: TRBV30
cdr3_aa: CAWSLGLEDQETQYF
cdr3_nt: TGTGCCTGGAGTCTGGGACTAGAAGACCAAGAGACCCAGTACTTC

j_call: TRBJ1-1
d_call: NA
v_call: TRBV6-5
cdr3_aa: CASSYADTGSTEAFF
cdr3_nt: TGTGCCAGCAGTTACGCTGATACAGGGTCCACTGAAGCTTTCTTT

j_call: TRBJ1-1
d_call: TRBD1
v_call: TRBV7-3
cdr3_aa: CASSPGQGENTEAFF
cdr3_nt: TGTGCCAGCAGCCCAGGACAGGGCGAGAACACTGAAGCTTTCTTT

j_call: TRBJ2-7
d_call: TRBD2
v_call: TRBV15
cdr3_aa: CATSGSGNREQYF
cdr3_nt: TGTGCCACCAGCGGTAGCGGGAATCGCGAGCAGTACTTC

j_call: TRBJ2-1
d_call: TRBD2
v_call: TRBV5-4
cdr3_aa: CASSRTSGSAYNEQFF
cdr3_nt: TGTGCCAGCAGCCGGACTAGCGGGAGTGCCTACAATGAGCAGTTCTTC

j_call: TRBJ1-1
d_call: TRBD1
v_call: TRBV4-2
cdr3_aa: CASSQGTGWNTEAFF
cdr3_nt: TGTGCCAGCAGCCAGGGGACAGGGTGGAACACTGAAGCTTTCTTT

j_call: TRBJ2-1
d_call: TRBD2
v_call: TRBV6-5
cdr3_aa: CASSYLGGGPNNEQFF
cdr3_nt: TGTGCCAGCAGTTACCTCGGCGGGGGGCCCAACAATGAGCAGTTCTTC

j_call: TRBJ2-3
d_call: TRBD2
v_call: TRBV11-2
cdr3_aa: CASSPARLAGVDTQYF
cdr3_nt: TGTGCCAGCAGCCCTGCCCGCCTAGCGGGAGTAGATACGCAGTATTTT

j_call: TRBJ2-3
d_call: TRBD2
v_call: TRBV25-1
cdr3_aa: CASRPHGEAGVSADTQYF
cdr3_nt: TGTGCCAGCAGACCCCACGGGGAAGCGGGAGTTAGTGCAGATACGCAGTATTTT

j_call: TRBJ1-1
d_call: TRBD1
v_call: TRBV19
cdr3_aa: CASIDDRDFTEAFF
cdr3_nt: TGTGCCAGTATCGATGACAGGGACTTCACTGAAGCTTTCTTT

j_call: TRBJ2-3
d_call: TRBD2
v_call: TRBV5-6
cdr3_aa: CASRLAGYSTDTQYF
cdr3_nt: TGTGCCAGCAGACTAGCGGGGTATAGTACAGATACGCAGTATTTT

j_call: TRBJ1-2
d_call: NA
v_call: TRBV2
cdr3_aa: CASSDSANYGYTF
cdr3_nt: TGTGCCAGCAGTGATTCCGCTAACTATGGCTACACCTTC

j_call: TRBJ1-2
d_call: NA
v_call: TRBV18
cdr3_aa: CASSPISGGTNYGYTF
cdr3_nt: TGTGCCAGCTCACCAATATCGGGGGGGACTAACTATGGCTACACCTTC

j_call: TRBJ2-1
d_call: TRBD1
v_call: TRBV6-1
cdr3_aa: CASSLPGQGYNEQFF
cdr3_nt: TGTGCCAGCAGTTTACCGGGACAGGGCTACAATGAGCAGTTCTTC

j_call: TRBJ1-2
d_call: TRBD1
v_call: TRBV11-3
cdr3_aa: CASSPRTGANYGYTF
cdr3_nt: TGTGCCAGCAGCCCCCGGACAGGAGCTAACTATGGCTACACCTTC

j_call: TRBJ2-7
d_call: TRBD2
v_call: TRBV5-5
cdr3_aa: CASSFTSGRSREQYF
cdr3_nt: TGTGCCAGCAGCTTCACTAGCGGGAGAAGTCGCGAGCAGTACTTC

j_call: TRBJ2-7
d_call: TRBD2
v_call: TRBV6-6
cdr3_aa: CASSYLAGNEQYF
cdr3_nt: TGTGCCAGCAGTTACCTAGCGGGTAACGAGCAGTACTTC